Sequencing of this T cell receptor beta chain was carried out in a study of blood T cell repertoires in COVID-19. For the study at large: Researchers got acute and convalescent COVID-19 samples from the United States, Italy and Spain.

J was trimmed by 5 bases and V by 3 bases; bases with no gene match: 13. CDR1 and CDR2 from the germline V gene are SGDLS and YYNGEE. The CDR3 consists of 16 residues. Source study methods: Amplification with reference gene primers provided the estimates of nucleated cell counts. Clones were read by immunoSEQ multiplex PCR, and TCRdb kept only the in-frame ones, dropping some. V and J calls and clone size are copied from that table; D and trimming were computed from the DNA. The sample has 200,000 to 250,000 clones, about 86% seen once. Sequencing was carried out using peripheral blood. The receptor was derived from a woman aged 25-40 years who had recovered from COVID-19. The chain joins TRBV9 to TRBJ2-5; 7 bases line up with TRBD1. CDR3 DNA: TGTGCCAGCAGCGACAGCCGGGACAGTGGGACGGAGACCCAGTACTTC. It encodes CASSDSRDSGTETQYF.